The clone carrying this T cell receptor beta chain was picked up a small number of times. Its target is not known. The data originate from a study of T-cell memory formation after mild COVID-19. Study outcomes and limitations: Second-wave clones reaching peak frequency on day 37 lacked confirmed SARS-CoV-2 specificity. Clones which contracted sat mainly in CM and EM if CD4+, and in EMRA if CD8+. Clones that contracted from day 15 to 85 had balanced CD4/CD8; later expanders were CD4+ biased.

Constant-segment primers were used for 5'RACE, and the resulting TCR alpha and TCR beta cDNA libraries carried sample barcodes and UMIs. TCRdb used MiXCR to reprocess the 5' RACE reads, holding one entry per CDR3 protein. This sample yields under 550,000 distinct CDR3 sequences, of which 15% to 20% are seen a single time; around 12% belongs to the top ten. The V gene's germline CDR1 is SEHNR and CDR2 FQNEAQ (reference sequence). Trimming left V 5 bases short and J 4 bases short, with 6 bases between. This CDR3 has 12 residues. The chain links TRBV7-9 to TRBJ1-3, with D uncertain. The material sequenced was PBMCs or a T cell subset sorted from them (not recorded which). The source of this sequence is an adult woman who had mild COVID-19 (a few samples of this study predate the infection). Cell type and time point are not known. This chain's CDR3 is CASSAAGNTIYF. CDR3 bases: TGTGCCAGCAGCGCCGCCGGAAACACCATATATTTT.